The next 16 T cell receptor beta chains were all read from a single sample in a study of identical twins' blood T cells (dated by TCRdb to about 2013). The library was generated by 5' RACE. The run used an Illumina Genome Analyzer IIx. TCRdb reanalyzed the raw reads on its own, using fastp at Q25 for trimming and MiXCR for clone calling, and kept in-frame beta chains. Under each unique CDR3 protein, matching rows form one entry showing the most common genes and DNA. Present in this sample are roughly 340,000 distinct CDR3 sequences, about 28% of which were seen just once. The ten top clones hold roughly 5.5% of the sample. The sequenced sample consisted of PBMCs. The receptors stem from a woman aged 18-49 years in good health.

This clonotype was seen only a few times. This rearrangement joins TRBV19 to TRBJ1-3; D gene unclear. V was cut by 3 bases and J by 2 bases, with 17 bases left in between. This CDR3 comprises 17 residues. Germline V gene lookup returns CDR1 LNHDA and CDR2 SQIVND (reference sequence). The CDR3 is CASSMKGAGYTGNTIYF. Written as DNA, the CDR3 is TGTGCCAGTAGTATGAAAGGAGCGGGATATACTGGAAACACCATATATTTT.

This clonotype was seen a few times. The chain is built from TRBV7-2 and TRBJ2-7; the match to TRBD2 covers 8 bases. CDR3 length: 14 amino acids. With 0 bases clipped from V and 7 bases from J, the junction kept 5 bases outside the gene matches. The V gene's germline CDR1 is SGHTA and CDR2 FQGNSA. The CDR3 bases are TGTGCCAGCAGCTTAGCCAGCGGGAGTTTTGAGCAGTACTTC. It specifies CASSLASGSFEQYF. Complete variable domain (other parts from reference TRBV7-2 and TRBJ2-7): GAGVSQSPSNKVTEKGKDVELRCDPISGHTALYWYRQSLGQGLEFLIYFQGNSAPDKSGLPSDRFSAERTGGSVSTLTIQRTQQEDSAVYLCASSLASGSFEQYFGPGTRLTVT.

V gene TRBV7-3 combines with J gene TRBJ2-1, with TRBD2 matching over 8 bases. The CDR3 is 14 amino acids. V was pared by 5 bases and J by 4 bases, with 4 bases of the junction left unmatched. CDR1 and CDR2 from the germline V gene are SGHTA and FQGTGA. CDR3 nucleotides: TGTGCCAGCAGCCCGGGGGGGGGTTACAATGAGCAGTTCTTC. Protein: CASSPGGGYNEQFF.

The chain recombines TRBV20-1 with TRBJ2-5; D gene ambiguous. CDR1 DFQATT and CDR2 SNEGSKA come from the germline V gene (reference sequence). The CDR3 contains 13 residues. Trimming cost V 3 bases and J 1 base, with 9 bases left between them. CDR3 loop: CSARNPGQETQYF. CDR3 bases: TGCAGTGCTAGGAATCCAGGCCAAGAGACCCAGTACTTC.

This clonotype appeared a few times. The rearrangement uses TRBV18 and TRBJ2-3; 8 bases align to TRBD2. Germline CDR1 is KGHSH and CDR2 is LQKENI. The V and J ends lost 2 bases and 1 base, in that order; junction bases with no gene match: 5. The CDR3 is 16 amino acids. CDR3 in amino acids: CASSPSGGAGTDTQYF. CDR3 bases: TGTGCCAGCTCACCATCGGGGGGGGCCGGCACAGATACGCAGTATTTT.

This clonotype has only a few counts. The rearrangement joins TRBV6-2 or TRBV6-3 to TRBJ2-5; tentatively, D is TRBD1 (5 bases). Germline V lookup: CDR1 MNHEY, CDR2 SVGEGT. The V gene lost 2 bases and the J gene lost 1 base, with 14 bases spanning the gap. This CDR3 contains 16 residues. Written as DNA, the CDR3 is TGTGCCAGCAGTTACGGGGCAGGTCACCTCCAAGAGACCCAGTACTTC. Encoded protein: CASSYGAGHLQETQYF.

This clonotype has a handful of counts. The J gene is TRBJ1-6, the V gene TRBV6-2 or TRBV6-3; D perhaps matches TRBD1 (6 bases). Germline V gives CDR1 MNHEY, CDR2 SVGEGT. V was trimmed by 0 bases and J by 9 bases, leaving 12 bases between them. CDR3 length: 15 residues. Written as DNA, the CDR3 is TGTGCCAGCAGTTACTCTTCGGCAGGGGTTTCACCCCTCCACTTT. Its translation is CASSYSSAGVSPLHF.

There are many counts of this clonotype. The V call is TRBV24-1, the J call TRBJ2-1; a weak D match, TRBD1 (7 bases). Germline V lookup: CDR1 KGHDR, CDR2 SFDVKD. This CDR3 has 15 amino acids. V lost 5 bases and J 5 bases, leaving 15 bases between the germline ends. CDR3 in amino acids: CATSGGGQGDNEQFF. The DNA of the CDR3 is TGTGCCACCAGTGGTGGGGGGCAGGGGGACAATGAGCAGTTCTTC.

This chain connects TRBV19 to TRBJ1-1, with 9 bases fitting TRBD1. CDR1 LNHDA and CDR2 SQIVND come from the germline V gene (reference sequence). The CDR3 is 14 residues long. J gave up 6 bases and V 6 bases, and 8 bases lay outside the gene matches. The CDR3 nucleotides are TGTGCCAGTAGAGTAGGACAGGGGTACCCTGAAGCTTTCTTT. Amino acid sequence: CASRVGQGYPEAFF.

The table lists this clonotype with many counts. This sequence joins TRBV7-9 and TRBJ2-2; no firm D call. Trimming stripped 1 base from V and 1 base from J, with 7 bases between. The CDR3 is 15 residues long. The germline V gene encodes CDR1 SEHNR and CDR2 FQNEAQ (reference sequence). CDR3 nucleotide sequence: TGTGCCAGCAGCTTAGTTCTTGAGAACACCGGGGAGCTGTTTTTT. Protein: CASSLVLENTGELFF.

The sample holds many counts of this clonotype. The V gene is TRBV20-1, the J gene TRBJ2-6; 7 bases are a match to TRBD1. Unmatched junction bases numbered 7, after V lost 5 bases and J lost 3 bases. The CDR3 sequence is 15 residues long. The germline V gene encodes CDR1 DFQATT and CDR2 SNEGSKA (reference sequence). The CDR3 bases are TGCAGTGCTGGCACAGGGGAGCATGGGGCCAACGTCCTGACTTTC. Protein sequence: CSAGTGEHGANVLTF.

Only a few counts were recorded for this clonotype. The chain has TRBV20-1 and TRBJ2-5; D unresolved. V lost 6 bases, J lost 5 bases, and 16 bases lay in between. Per the germline V gene, CDR1 is DFQATT and CDR2 is SNEGSKA (reference sequence). The length of the CDR3 is 13 residues. The CDR3 region is CSAHRTLTETQYF. The CDR3 bases are TGCAGTGCACACCGGACGTTAACGGAGACCCAGTACTTC.

The chain links TRBV6-5 to TRBJ1-3, with TRBD1 as a possible D gene (5 bases). The CDR3 length is 13 residues. V was trimmed by 5 bases and J by 11 bases, leaving 16 bases between them. Germline V CDR1 and CDR2: MNHEY, SVGAGI. CDR3 protein: CASSKAPREPIYF. CDR3 DNA: TGTGCCAGCAGTAAGGCGCCCAGGGAGCCCATATATTTT.

The rearrangement joins TRBV29-1 to TRBJ1-2; TRBD1 is a possible D gene (5 bases). The CDR3 runs 13 residues. Germline CDR1 is SQVTM and CDR2 is ANQGSEA. Trimming took 6 bases from V and 2 from J, leaving 13 bases between them. The CDR3 DNA reads as TGCAGCGTAGGGACTTCACCCAACTATGGCTACACCTTC. It specifies CSVGTSPNYGYTF.

This sequence joins TRBV6-5 and TRBJ2-3; 8 bases agree with TRBD2. Germline loops: CDR1 MNHEY, CDR2 SVGAGI. The V gene end was trimmed by 4 bases and the J gene end by 1 base; junction bases not matched to a gene: 1. The CDR3 has 14 amino acids. The CDR3 region is CASSSTSGTDTQYF. The CDR3 bases are TGTGCCAGCAGTTCGACTAGCGGCACAGATACGCAGTATTTT.

V and J are TRBV11-2 and TRBJ2-1, with 7 bases matching TRBD2. The CDR3 spans 16 residues. V lost 1 base, J lost 8 bases, and 11 bases stayed unmatched. Germline V CDR1 and CDR2: SGHAT, FQNNGV. The chain's CDR3 is CASSLVAGVSSDEQFF. The CDR3 DNA sequence: TGTGCCAGCAGCTTAGTTGCGGGAGTGTCTTCCGATGAGCAGTTCTTC. The full variable domain, completed using reference TRBV11-2 and TRBJ2-1, is EAGVAQSPRYKIIEKRQSVAFWCNPISGHATLYWYQQILGQGPKLLIQFQNNGVVDDSQLPKDRFSAERLKGVDSTLKIQPAKLEDSAVYLCASSLVAGVSSDEQFFGPGTRLTVL.